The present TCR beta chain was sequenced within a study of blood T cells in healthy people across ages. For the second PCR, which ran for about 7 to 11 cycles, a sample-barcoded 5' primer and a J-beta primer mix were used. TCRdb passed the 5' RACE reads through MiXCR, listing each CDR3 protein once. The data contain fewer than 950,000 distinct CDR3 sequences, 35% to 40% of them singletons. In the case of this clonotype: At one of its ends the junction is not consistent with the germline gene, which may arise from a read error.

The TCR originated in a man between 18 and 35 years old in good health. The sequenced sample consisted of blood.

CDR3 in DNA: TGTGTCAGCAGCTCCAGTTCGGACCCAAGCAATCAGCCCCAGCATTTT. Its translation is CVSSSSSDPSNQPQHF. The chain employs TRBV13 and TRBJ1-5; D gene ambiguous. Germline V gene lookup returns CDR1 PRHDT and CDR2 FYEKMQ (reference sequence). This CDR3 region has 16 residues.